This entry lists 16 T cell receptor beta chains sequenced from one sample in a study of blood T cell repertoires in COVID-19. TCRdb's copy holds only in-frame clones and misses some; the assay was immunoSEQ multiplex PCR. The table records roughly 150,000 clones, 80% of them present only once. Sequencing input: peripheral blood. These receptor sequences come from a man between 60 and 75 years old with acute or convalescent COVID-19.

V and J are TRBV12-5 and TRBJ2-4; weak D call: TRBD2 (6 bases). Germline CDR1 and CDR2: LGHNT and FRNRAP. This CDR3 is 16 amino acids long. Trimming took off 2 bases at V and 3 bases at J, with 14 bases between the two ends. The CDR3 coding sequence is TGTGCTAGTGGTTTGCGTTCTGGGGAGGACAAAAACATTCAGTACTTC. Residues: CASGLRSGEDKNIQYF.

DNA for the CDR3: TGTGCCACCAGTGACTCGGGACAGGGTAAACATGGCTACACCTTC. The encoded protein is CATSDSGQGKHGYTF. The chain carries TRBV24-1 and TRBJ1-2; 9 nucleotides line up with TRBD1. V trimming: 4 bases; J trimming: 6 bases; junction bases outside the gene matches: 8. Germline-derived CDR1 and CDR2 are KGHDR and SFDVKD. The CDR3 has 15 amino acids.

This rearrangement joins TRBV3-1 (or the pseudogene TRBV3-2) to TRBJ1-5; TRBD1 agrees at 8 bases. Unmatched junction bases numbered 1, after V lost 3 bases and J lost 3 bases. The germline CDR1 and CDR2 sequences are LGHDT and YNNKEL (reference sequence). The CDR3 consists of 14 residues. The CDR3 nucleotides read TGTGCCAGCAGCCAGACAGGGGTCAATCAGCCCCAGCATTTT. Protein product: CASSQTGVNQPQHF.

The CDR3 spells CAISEGRGPRSPLHF. The CDR3 bases are TGTGCCATCAGTGAGGGCAGGGGGCCGAGGTCACCCCTCCACTTT. This chain joins TRBV10-3 and TRBJ1-6; 8 bases fit TRBD1. V was clipped by 2 bases and J by 10 bases; unmatched bases: 7. This CDR3 is built from 15 residues. Germline CDR1 is ENHRY and CDR2 is SYGVKD.

The chain is built from TRBV2 and TRBJ2-7; 7 positions match TRBD1. V trimming: 7 bases; J trimming: 10 bases; junction bases outside the gene matches: 13. Germline assignment: CDR1 SNHLY and CDR2 FYNNEI. The CDR3 runs 13 residues. The CDR3 nucleotides read TGTGCCAGCAAGGAGACAGGGTTAGGGTCACAGTACTTC. As protein: CASKETGLGSQYF.

The rearrangement joins TRBV9 to TRBJ2-1; 12 bases agree with TRBD2. This CDR3 has 14 residues. The J segment lost 8 bases and the V segment lost 4 bases, leaving 4 bases of the junction unmatched. Germline V lookup: CDR1 SGDLS, CDR2 YYNGEE. In DNA form, the CDR3 reads TGTGCCAGCAGCCTAGCGGGGGGGCCCGATGAGCAGTTCTTC. Its translation is CASSLAGGPDEQFF.

This clone was recorded only once. The CDR3 coding sequence is TGTGCCAGCAGTGAAGGAGGGGGGGCTAACTATGGCTACACCTTC. Translating gives CASSEGGGANYGYTF. The chain employs TRBV25-1 and TRBJ1-2; maybe TRBD1 (6 bases). This CDR3 has 15 residues. The germline gives CDR1 MGHDK, CDR2 SYGVNS. The V gene lost 2 bases and the J gene lost 0 bases, with 10 bases spanning the gap.

The chain is built from TRBV18 and TRBJ2-3, with 8 nucleotides matching TRBD2. CDR3 length: 17 amino acids. Germline V gene sequence: CDR1 KGHSH, CDR2 LQKENI. Losses at the gene ends were 6 bases for V and 2 bases for J; bases not matched to a gene: 13. CDR3 protein: CASSVAVAGGATDTQYF. CDR3 DNA sequence: TGTGCCAGCTCCGTAGCTGTGGCGGGGGGAGCCACAGATACGCAGTATTTT.

This clone was recorded once. The rearrangement uses TRBV27 and TRBJ1-6, with no clear D. The ends were cut back, 8 bases at V and 8 bases at J, with 16 bases in the middle. This CDR3 contains 14 residues. Germline loops: CDR1 MNHEY, CDR2 SMNVEV (reference sequence). The DNA for the CDR3 is TGTGCCAGCGCCACCGTAGAACTTCATTCACCCCTCCACTTT. Translated, it gives CASATVELHSPLHF.

The chain couples TRBV4-2 to TRBJ1-4; no clear D. With 1 base removed from V and 1 base from J, the gap between germline ends came to 7 bases. The CDR3 consists of 15 residues. Germline assignment: CDR1 LGHNA and CDR2 YNFKEQ. Here the CDR3 DNA reads TGTGCCAGCAGCCAAGTCCGAGGAACTAATGAAAAACTGTTTTTT. Translating gives CASSQVRGTNEKLFF.

This clone has more than one count but fewer than ten. This sequence joins TRBV15 and TRBJ1-1; D perhaps matches TRBD1 (5 bases). The CDR3 totals 14 residues. V was cut by 4 bases and J by 1 base, with 10 bases left in between. CDR1 and CDR2 (germline): LNHNV, YYDKDF (reference sequence). The CDR3 DNA follows: TGTGCCACCAGCACCCCCACAGGGAACACTGAAGCTTTCTTT. Translated, it gives CATSTPTGNTEAFF.

This clone has a single count. The V gene is TRBV19, the J gene TRBJ1-2; D is unresolved. The ends were cut back, 7 bases at V and 5 bases at J, with 26 bases in the middle. CDR1 LNHDA and CDR2 SQIVND come from the germline V gene (reference sequence). The length of the CDR3 is 17 residues. In DNA form, the CDR3 reads TGTGCCAGTACCCCCGACCCATCGTCCGTAAGAGGATATGGCTACACCTTC. Protein product: CASTPDPSSVRGYGYTF.

V and J are TRBV7-9 and TRBJ2-1; D call uncertain. The V end was cut by 2 bases, the J end by 9 bases, with 14 bases between. The V gene's germline CDR1 is SEHNR and CDR2 FQNEAQ (reference sequence). There are 14 residues in the CDR3. As DNA, the CDR3 is TGTGCCAGCAGCTTATATCTACAGTCTGCTGAGCAGTTCTTC. Its translation: CASSLYLQSAEQFF.

The rearrangement links TRBV27 to TRBJ2-2, with 7 bases matching TRBD1. The CDR3 runs 16 residues. Per the germline V gene, CDR1 is MNHEY and CDR2 is SMNVEV (reference sequence). After removal of 5 bases from V and 6 bases from J, the junction contained 12 bases not matched to a gene. CDR3 residues: CASSPPRQGNAGELFF. The DNA for the CDR3 is TGTGCCAGCAGTCCCCCCAGACAGGGAAACGCCGGGGAGCTGTTTTTT.

This clone appeared once. The rearrangement joins TRBV2 to TRBJ2-2; perhaps TRBD2 as D (6 bases). The germline V gene has CDR1 SNHLY and CDR2 FYNNEI. The CDR3 totals 15 residues. V was shortened by 3 bases and J by 4 bases, with 12 bases between the two germline ends. In nucleotides, the CDR3 is TGTGCCAGCAGTGAGCGGAGTAGCGGCACCGGGGAGCTGTTTTTT. The encoded protein is CASSERSSGTGELFF. Variable domain in full (rest from reference TRBV2 and TRBJ2-2): EPEVTQTPSHQVTQMGQEVILRCVPISNHLYFYWYRQILGQKVEFLVSFYNNEISEKSEIFDDQFSVERPDGSNFTLKIRSTKLEDSAMYFCASSERSSGTGELFFGEGSRLTVL.

The rearrangement joins TRBV20-1 to TRBJ1-1; weak D call: TRBD1 (5 bases). V was cut by 4 bases and J by 10 bases, with 13 bases left in between. Germline CDR1 reads DFQATT; CDR2 reads SNEGSKA (reference sequence). This CDR3 has 11 residues. CDR3 sequence reads: CSAIPRQGAFF. The CDR3 nucleotides read TGCAGTGCTATCCCTCGGCAGGGAGCTTTCTTT.